This TCR beta chain was identified during a study of shared clonotypes between healthy human individuals. Study-level points and caveats: Across subsets, estimated richness was generally greater for naive than for memory populations.

Sequenced by immunoSEQ multiplex PCR; TCRdb stores in-frame clones only, minus some. The sample shows millions of clones, approximately 95% of them seen only once. CD45RO-negative, CCR7-positively selected cells formed the naive CD8 fraction, excluding terminally differentiated effector memory CD45RA+ cells. As to this clone: What it binds is unknown.

The CDR3 loop spans 11 amino acids. Germline CDR1 and CDR2: SGHTA and FQGNSA. Deletions cut 9 bases from V and 8 bases from J, with 13 bases between. The gene calls are TRBV7-2 and TRBJ1-2; a weak D match, TRBD1 (5 bases). Material: naive CD8+ T cells sorted from blood. This TCR was sampled from a man between 18 and 35 years old in good health. The CDR3 loop reads CARRQGEGYTF. In nucleotides, the CDR3 is TGTGCCAGACGGCAGGGCGAGGGCTACACCTTC.